This T cell receptor beta chain was found in a study of cytomegalovirus exposure and HLA in healthy donors. Per germline, CDR1 MGHRA and CDR2 YSYEKL. V lost 4 bases, J lost 7 bases, and 10 bases stayed unmatched. This CDR3 is 17 amino acids long. The repertoire was sequenced with immunoSEQ multiplex PCR; TCRdb's copy has only in-frame clones and lacks some. The sample records around 170,000 clones, roughly 85% being singletons. The study's findings and limits: Both high specificity and high sensitivity reportedly marked the classifier's diagnosis of cytomegalovirus status.

Of note for this clone: Its target is unknown.

This clonotype originated in a man younger than 35 in good health and CMV-seropositive. Sequenced material: PBMCs. The chain links TRBV4-1 to TRBJ1-4; TRBD1 agrees at 12 bases. The CDR3 reads CASSRRGQGAQSEKLFF. The CDR3 DNA is TGCGCCAGCAGCCGGAGGGGACAGGGGGCGCAAAGTGAAAAACTGTTTTTT.